This TCR beta chain was sequenced during a study of memory CD4+ T cells and cytomegalovirus serostatus (dated by TCRdb to between 2018 and 2021). Describing the broader study: The 35 or so healthy Belgian adults in the cohort included 9 who were CMV seropositive and roughly 25 who were CMV seronegative. To replicate a published TCR-based CMV serostatus classifier, the researchers sequenced the CD4+ memory TCRbeta repertoires of a Belgian cohort whose cytomegalovirus serostatus was known.

For this clone: Its antigen remains undetermined. One base away there is no much larger clone; base qualities are not given.

Trimmed from V: 0 bases; trimmed from J: 5 bases; junction bases lacking a gene match: 6. The CDR3 goes from the cysteine to the phenylalanine over 15 residues. Only the CDR3 region is kept as DNA, spanning 45 bases read in frame from base 1. From a lookup of the germline V gene, CDR1 and CDR2 are SGHVS and FNYEAQ. A FACSAria II was used to sort memory CD4+ T cells, defined as single viable CD3+CD4+CD8-CD45RO+ cells. CMV serostatus was determined using a Roche Elecsys assay that detects serum IgG against CMV pp150, pp28, p38 and p52. Once the samples were thawed, total CD4+ T cells were enriched through positive selection using CD4 magnetic microbeads. The samples came from a different study that was designed specifically to examine the CD4+ T cell memory repertoire. Peripheral blood mononuclear cells were isolated and cryopreserved according to standard operating procedures, and serum was kept at -80 degrees C. The staining used CD3-PerCP (BW264/56), CD4-APC (RPA-T4), CD45RO-PE (UCHT1) and CD8-Pacific Orange (3B5) antibodies, and Sytox blue was used to exclude non-viable cells.

Here is what the overall study found, with its caveats: Results were interpreted as suggesting that the CMV-associated TCR signature is largely present in the CD4+ memory repertoire. Among the 150 to 200 previously reported CMV-associated TCRbeta sequences, 60 to 85 showed up in the CD4+ memory repertoires, with each one found in between one and five individuals. Only CD4+CD45RO+ memory cells were sequenced, in contrast to the original study, in which naive and memory CD4+ and CD8+ populations were covered. On the Belgian cohort, the classifier based on the original framework reached a median bootstrapped AUC of 0.95, with a 95% CI of 0.76-1.00. For predicting CMV serostatus, the median bootstrapped AUC was roughly 0.95 using the original framework and approximately 0.9 using a US-trained random forest.

The Quick-DNA Microprep Kit was used to extract genomic DNA from the sorted cells. TCRbeta DNA was amplified with the immunoSEQ hsTCRbeta kit following the manufacturer's protocol. TCRbeta libraries were sequenced on an Illumina MiSeq instrument. On the study's bioinformatics: Removing out-of-frame sequences left approximately 2,000,000 distinct TCRbeta sequences, an average of approximately 65,000 per individual. Each individual was scored by the count of 150 to 200 previously reported CMV-associated TCRbeta sequences and the total productive distinct TCRbeta count. A beta-binomial model was reimplemented in Python, and random forests from scikit-learn, run with default parameters, were trained on data from the US cohort. Classifier performance on the Belgian cohort was reported as the median AUC with percentile confidence intervals calculated over 10,000 bootstrap iterations. This immuneACCESS table, as held by TCRdb, lists in-frame sequences with V and J called but not all clones. Of the missing ones, under half trace to an unresolved V gene in checked studies; the others have no known cause. V and J calls and clone size come straight from that table; D and trimming were deduced from the DNA. The sample includes just under 40,000 clones, with over 60% observed a single time. The top ten constitute around 0.77% of the sample.

The TCR was taken from an adult in good health and CMV-seronegative. Sequences were obtained from memory CD4+ T cells from blood. The chain is made from TRBV7-6 and TRBJ2-5; a stretch of 7 junction bases matches TRBD2. DNA sequence: TGTGCCAGCAGCTTAGCGCGGCAGGGAGGGGAGACCCAGTACTTC. Its translation is CASSLARQGGETQYF. With the portions outside the CDR3 filled from the reference TRBV7-6 and TRBJ2-5 genes, the complete variable region becomes GAGVSQSPRYKVTKRGQDVALRCDPISGHVSLYWYRQALGQGPEFLTYFNYEAQQDKSGLPNDRFSAERPEGSISTLTIQRTEQRDSAMYRCASSLARQGGETQYFGPGTRLLVL.